One and the same sample provided the 25 T cell receptor beta chains below, sequenced in a study of T-cell reconstitution after alpha-beta-depleted transplantation in children. Preparation of the TCRbeta library used unique molecular identifiers. TCRdb analysed the PCR reads with MiXCR anew, one entry per CDR3 protein. This sample has under 150,000 distinct CDR3 sequences, with roughly 10% found just once. The source material was PBMCs, mostly from graft donor cells, sampled 180 days after TCRalphabeta/CD19-depleted stem cell transplant. These TCRs come from a girl under three years old who had a stem cell transplant for combined immunodeficiency, so the T cells may come from the graft donor.

This clonotype was seen a few times. The rearrangement links TRBV28 to TRBJ2-2; 8 bases match TRBD2. This CDR3 is built from 15 residues. Germline V gene sequence: CDR1 MDHEN, CDR2 SYDVKM. Trimming took 2 bases from V and 4 from J; bases not matched to a gene: 3. CDR3 protein: CASSLAGGGTGELFF. CDR3 DNA: TGTGCCAGCAGTTTAGCCGGGGGGGGCACCGGGGAGCTGTTTTTT.

This clonotype was counted only a few times. This chain uses TRBV7-9 with TRBJ1-1; D ambiguous. V gave up 7 bases and J gave up 0 bases, with 6 bases separating them. This CDR3 spans 12 amino acids. Germline V gene lookup returns CDR1 SEHNR and CDR2 FQNEAQ (reference sequence). CDR3 protein: CASKELNTEAFF. The CDR3 region has the DNA TGTGCCAGCAAAGAGCTGAACACTGAAGCTTTCTTT.

V gene TRBV19 combines with J gene TRBJ2-7; TRBD2 matches at 12 bases. V was pared by 5 bases and J by 0 bases, with 8 bases of the junction left unmatched. Per germline, CDR1 LNHDA and CDR2 SQIVND (reference sequence). There are 17 residues in the CDR3. In DNA, the CDR3 is TGTGCCAGTAGTTCGGGGACTAGCGGGCTGTACTCCTACGAGCAGTACTTC. Encoded protein: CASSSGTSGLYSYEQYF.

This clonotype was detected only a few times. The chain is built from TRBV7-2 and TRBJ1-5; no clear D gene. In germline, CDR1 is SGHTA, CDR2 FQGNSA. Trimming took off 6 bases at V and 0 bases at J, with 9 bases between the two ends. The CDR3 contains 14 residues. The CDR3 loop reads CASSTDYSNQPQHF. CDR3 sequence (DNA): TGTGCCAGCAGTACAGACTATAGCAATCAGCCCCAGCATTTT.

This chain joins TRBV21-1 and TRBJ2-4; TRBD1, the table's D call, lacks a check against the DNA. TRBV21-1 is noted as a pseudogene. This CDR3 comprises 16 residues. The CDR3 sequence is CASSKPTSQGGGVQYF. The DNA of the CDR3 is TGTGCCAGCAGCAAACCCACCTCACAGGGAGGAGGCGTTCAGTACTTC.

This clonotype came up a few times. CDR3 amino acids: CASSKDRSYGYTF. In DNA form, the CDR3 reads TGCGCCAGCAGCAAGGACAGAAGCTATGGCTACACCTTC. The chain is built from TRBV5-1 and TRBJ1-2; a weak D match, TRBD1 (6 bases). CDR1 is SGHRS, CDR2 YFSETQ, per germline. There are 13 residues in the CDR3. Trimming removed 4 bases at V and 4 bases at J, with 11 bases between.

This chain uses TRBV9 with TRBJ2-6; no reliable D call. This CDR3 has 18 residues. Trimming cost V 0 bases and J 0 bases, with 13 bases left between them. The germline V gene has CDR1 SGDLS and CDR2 YYNGEE. For the CDR3, the DNA is TGTGCCAGCAGCGTAGGAGTATCAGTCTCCTCTGGGGCCAACGTCCTGACTTTC. Residues: CASSVGVSVSSGANVLTF.

This clonotype came up a few times. CDR3 amino acids: CASSFGRGFTDTQYF. The CDR3 DNA reads as TGTGCCAGCAGTTTCGGCAGGGGGTTCACAGATACGCAGTATTTT. This chain joins TRBV12-3 or TRBV12-4 and TRBJ2-3; 7 positions agree with TRBD1. The CDR3 is 15 amino acids. The V gene end was trimmed by 3 bases and the J gene end by 2 bases; junction bases not matched to a gene: 5.

This rearrangement joins TRBV5-1 to TRBJ2-1, with D possibly being TRBD1 (6 bases). The length of the CDR3 is 18 residues. V was pared by 3 bases and J by 3 bases, with 22 bases between. The V gene's germline CDR1 is SGHRS and CDR2 YFSETQ. CDR3 sequence (DNA): TGCGCCAGCAGCTCCGCGCCCAAGGGGCCCAGGGGCTACAATGAGCAGTTCTTC. Residues: CASSSAPKGPRGYNEQFF.

The table lists this clonotype with many counts. The rearrangement joins TRBV20-1 to TRBJ2-1, with unresolved D. V was pared by 1 base and J by 4 bases, with 17 bases between. The CDR3 runs to 16 residues. CDR1 and CDR2 (germline): DFQATT, SNEGSKA (reference sequence). CDR3 region: CSARVPQALNYNEQFF. The CDR3 nucleotides are TGCAGTGCTAGAGTGCCTCAAGCCTTAAATTACAATGAGCAGTTCTTC.

The chain couples TRBV21-1 to TRBJ2-2; the D call of TRBD1 is as the table states it, not checked on the DNA. TRBV21-1 is designated a pseudogene. The CDR3 has 15 amino acids. The CDR3 coding sequence is TGTGCCAGCAGCACCCGACAGGAGTTACCCGGGGAGCTGTTTTTT. Translation gives CASSTRQELPGELFF.

V and J are TRBV9 and TRBJ2-3, with D possibly TRBD2 on 6 matching bases. Germline V gene sequence: CDR1 SGDLS, CDR2 YYNGEE. Trimming removed 4 bases at V and 6 bases at J, with 27 bases between. There are 18 residues in the CDR3. The CDR3 sequence: CASSSPQGSGTTVDTQYF. The CDR3 DNA reads TGTGCCAGCAGCTCTCCTCAAGGTAGCGGTACTACAGTGGATACGCAGTATTTT. Filled out from reference TRBV9 and TRBJ2-3, the complete variable domain reads DSGVTQTPKHLITATGQRVTLRCSPRSGDLSVYWYQQSLDQGLQFLIQYYNGEERAKGNILERFSAQQFPDLHSELNLSSLELGDSALYFCASSSPQGSGTTVDTQYFGPGTRLTVL.

This chain uses TRBV7-8 with TRBJ2-1; D may be TRBD1 or TRBD2 (6 bases each). The germline gives CDR1 SGHVS, CDR2 FQNEAQ. This CDR3 contains 16 residues. The ends were cut back, 5 bases at V and 6 bases at J, with 20 bases in the middle. CDR3 bases: TGTGCCAGCAGCATATATAGCGAGGGGGGCTCCAATGAGCAGTTCTTC. This encodes CASSIYSEGGSNEQFF.

This clonotype was recorded many times. This sequence joins TRBV20-1 and TRBJ1-6; possible D gene TRBD1, 5 bases. This CDR3 is built from 14 residues. Trimming removed 0 bases from V and 10 bases from J, with 13 bases in between. Germline CDR1 reads DFQATT; CDR2 reads SNEGSKA (reference sequence). The CDR3 DNA reads as TGCAGTGCTAGAGAACCCCTGACAGAATCACCCCTCCACTTT. The encoded protein is CSAREPLTESPLHF.

The table lists this clonotype with many counts. The V and J genes are TRBV20-1 and TRBJ2-1, with 14 bases lining up with TRBD2. V dropped 5 bases and J dropped 4; count of bases not matched to a gene: 7. Germline V lookup: CDR1 DFQATT, CDR2 SNEGSKA (reference sequence). This CDR3 comprises 16 residues. The CDR3 DNA reads TGCAGTGCTCCGGGACTAGCGGGGGAGAAGTACAATGAGCAGTTCTTC. Protein product: CSAPGLAGEKYNEQFF.

This clonotype was seen only a few times. The rearrangement joins TRBV12-3 or TRBV12-4 to TRBJ2-1; possibly TRBD1 or TRBD2 for D (6 bases each). V lost 1 base, J lost 8 bases, and 15 bases lay in between. CDR3 length equals 15 residues. This CDR3 reads CASSLVTGRYYEQFF. DNA of the CDR3: TGTGCCAGCAGTTTAGTAACAGGGAGGTACTATGAGCAGTTCTTC.

This clonotype appeared a few times. The chain combines TRBV6-5 with TRBJ2-7, with D tentatively TRBD1 (5 bases). Germline loops: CDR1 MNHEY, CDR2 SVGAGI. Trimming shortened V by 2 bases and J by 3 bases, and 8 bases separated the two germline ends. The CDR3 runs to 13 residues. This CDR3 is CASSYRQGYEQYF. The CDR3 coding sequence is TGTGCCAGCAGTTACCGTCAGGGCTACGAGCAGTACTTC.

This clonotype has more than one count but fewer than ten. The chain carries TRBV12-3 or TRBV12-4 and TRBJ2-7; either TRBD1 or TRBD2 may fit D (5 bases each). This CDR3 has 15 amino acids. Trimming removed 6 bases at V and 5 bases at J, with 20 bases between. The CDR3 spells CASSARTGWGNEQYF. The CDR3 DNA is TGTGCCAGCAGCGCCCGGACCGGATGGGGGAACGAGCAGTACTTC.

This clonotype was seen more than once but under ten times. The chain couples TRBV20-1 to TRBJ2-1; 11 bases agree with TRBD2. The junction had 9 bases not matched to a gene; V was cut back by 8 bases and J by 9 bases. There are 13 residues in the CDR3. The germline CDR1 and CDR2 sequences are DFQATT and SNEGSKA (reference sequence). The DNA of the CDR3 is TGCAGTTACTTAGCGGGGGGGCCCTCTGAGCAGTTCTTC. Its translation: CSYLAGGPSEQFF.

The gene calls are TRBV20-1 and TRBJ1-4; D remains unclear. V lost 6 bases to trimming and J lost 1 base, with 6 bases between them. The CDR3 length is 12 residues. Per germline, CDR1 DFQATT and CDR2 SNEGSKA (reference sequence). The CDR3 loop reads CSAGGTNEKLFF. The DNA for the CDR3 is TGCAGTGCAGGAGGAACTAATGAAAAACTGTTTTTT.

The V gene is TRBV20-1, the J gene TRBJ2-7; TRBD1 aligns across 9 bases. The CDR3 sequence is 15 residues long. Looked up from germline, CDR1 is DFQATT and CDR2 is SNEGSKA (reference sequence). Trimming cost V 2 bases and J 3 bases; bases outside gene matches: 8. DNA of the CDR3: TGCAGTGCTAGATCTGGGACAGGGAGATACTACGAGCAGTACTTC. Translating it yields CSARSGTGRYYEQYF.

The table lists this clonotype with many counts. The rearrangement links TRBV7-2 to TRBJ2-7; maybe TRBD2 (5 bases). This CDR3 region has 16 residues. Looked up from germline, CDR1 is SGHTA and CDR2 is FQGNSA. V gave up 1 base and J gave up 0 bases, with 13 bases separating them. The CDR3 region has the DNA TGTGCCAGCAGCTTAGAAACGAGACGGGACTCCTACGAGCAGTACTTC. The encoded protein is CASSLETRRDSYEQYF.

This clonotype was seen only a few times. J is TRBJ1-4 and V is TRBV12-3 or TRBV12-4; TRBD1 agrees at 8 bases. The length of the CDR3 is 14 residues. The trim removed 6 bases at V and 6 bases at J, leaving 6 bases unmatched. The CDR3 nucleotides read TGTGCCAGCAGCCTGGACAGGGAGGATGAAAAACTGTTTTTT. It translates to CASSLDREDEKLFF.

This clonotype showed up just a few times. Mismatch with germline at one junction end may stem from a read error. The CDR3 nucleotides read TGTGCTAGCAGCTCGGGACCCTTCGGGCAGCAGTTCTTC. Translation gives CASSSGPFGQQFF. The chain has TRBV7-6 and TRBJ2-1; D may correspond to TRBD1 or TRBD2 (5 bases each). Looked up from germline, CDR1 is SGHVS and CDR2 is FNYEAQ. This CDR3 is built from 13 residues.

This clonotype was picked up a small number of times. The chain carries TRBV7-3 and TRBJ2-1, with 8 bases that match TRBD2. CDR3 length: 14 residues. The germline CDR1 and CDR2 sequences are SGHTA and FQGTGA. The V segment lost 5 bases and the J segment 7 bases; nucleotides outside the gene matches: 7. In DNA form, the CDR3 reads TGTGCCAGCAGCCGGGGGGGCCACGGTAATGAGCAGTTCTTC. Translating gives CASSRGGHGNEQFF.